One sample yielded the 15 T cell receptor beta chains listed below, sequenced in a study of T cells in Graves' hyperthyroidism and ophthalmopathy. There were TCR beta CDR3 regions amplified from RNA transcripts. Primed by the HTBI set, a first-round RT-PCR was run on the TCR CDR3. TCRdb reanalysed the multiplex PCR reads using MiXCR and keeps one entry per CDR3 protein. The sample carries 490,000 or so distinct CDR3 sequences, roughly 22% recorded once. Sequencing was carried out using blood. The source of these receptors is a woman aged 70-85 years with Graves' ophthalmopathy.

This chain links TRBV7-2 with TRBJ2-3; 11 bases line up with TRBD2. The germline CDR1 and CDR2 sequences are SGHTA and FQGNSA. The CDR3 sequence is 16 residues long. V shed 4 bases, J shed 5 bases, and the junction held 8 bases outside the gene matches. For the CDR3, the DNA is TGTGCCAGCAGCTCTTTAGCGGGAGGGCCGGAAGATACGCAGTATTTT. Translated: CASSSLAGGPEDTQYF.

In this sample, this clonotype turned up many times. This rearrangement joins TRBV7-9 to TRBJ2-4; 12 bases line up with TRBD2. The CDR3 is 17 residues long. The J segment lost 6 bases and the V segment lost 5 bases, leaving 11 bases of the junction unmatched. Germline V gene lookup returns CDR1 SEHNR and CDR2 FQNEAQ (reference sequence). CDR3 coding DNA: TGTGCCAGCAGCACAAGATCTAGCGGGAGGGAGGGAAACATTCAGTACTTC. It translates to CASSTRSSGREGNIQYF.

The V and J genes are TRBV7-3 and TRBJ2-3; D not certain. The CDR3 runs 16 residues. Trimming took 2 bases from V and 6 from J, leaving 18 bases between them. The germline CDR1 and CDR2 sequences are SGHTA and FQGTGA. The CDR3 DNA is TGTGCCAGCAGCTTAGGTTGGCTGCCCCACGGGGATACGCAGTATTTT. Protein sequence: CASSLGWLPHGDTQYF. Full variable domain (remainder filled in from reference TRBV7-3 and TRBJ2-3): GAGVSQTPSNKVTEKGKYVELRCDPISGHTALYWYRQSLGQGPEFLIYFQGTGAADDSGLPNDRFFAVRPEGSVSTLKIQRTERGDSAVYLCASSLGWLPHGDTQYFGPGTRLTVL.

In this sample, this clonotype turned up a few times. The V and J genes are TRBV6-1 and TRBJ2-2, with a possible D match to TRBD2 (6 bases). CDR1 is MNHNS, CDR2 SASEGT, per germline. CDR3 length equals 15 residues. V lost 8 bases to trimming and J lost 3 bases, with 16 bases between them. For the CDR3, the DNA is TGTGCCAGCCGATCGGGAGTCGCTGACACCGGGGAGCTGTTTTTT. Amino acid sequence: CASRSGVADTGELFF.

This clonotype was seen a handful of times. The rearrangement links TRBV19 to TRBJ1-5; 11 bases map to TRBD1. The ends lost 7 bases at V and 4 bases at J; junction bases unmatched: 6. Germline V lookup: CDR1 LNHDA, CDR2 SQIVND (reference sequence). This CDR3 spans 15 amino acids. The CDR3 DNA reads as TGTGCCAGTAACCCGGACAGGGGGCTTAATCAGCCCCAGCATTTT. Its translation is CASNPDRGLNQPQHF.

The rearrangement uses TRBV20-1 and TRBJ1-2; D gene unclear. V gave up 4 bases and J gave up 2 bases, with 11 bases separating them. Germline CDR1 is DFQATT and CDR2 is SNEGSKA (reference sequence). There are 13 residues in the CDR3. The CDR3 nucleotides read TGCAGTGCTACTGACCGAGCGAACTATGGCTACACCTTC. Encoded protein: CSATDRANYGYTF.

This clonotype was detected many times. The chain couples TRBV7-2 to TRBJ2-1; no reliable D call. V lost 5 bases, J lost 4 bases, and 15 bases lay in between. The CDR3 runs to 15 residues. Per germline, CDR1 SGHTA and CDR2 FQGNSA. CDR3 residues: CASSRAFLSYNEQFF. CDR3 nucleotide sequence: TGTGCCAGCAGCCGGGCCTTTTTATCGTACAATGAGCAGTTCTTC.

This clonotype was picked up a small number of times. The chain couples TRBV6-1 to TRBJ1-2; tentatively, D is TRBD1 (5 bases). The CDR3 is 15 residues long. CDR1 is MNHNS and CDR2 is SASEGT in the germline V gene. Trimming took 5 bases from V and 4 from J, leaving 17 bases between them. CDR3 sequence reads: CASSSLPQGSYGYTF. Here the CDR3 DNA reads TGTGCCAGCAGTTCTCTCCCCCAGGGAAGCTATGGCTACACCTTC.

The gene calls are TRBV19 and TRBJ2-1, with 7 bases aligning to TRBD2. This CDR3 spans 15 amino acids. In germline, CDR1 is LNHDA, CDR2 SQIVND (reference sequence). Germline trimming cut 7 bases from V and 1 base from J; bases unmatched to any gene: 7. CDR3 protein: CASTSKGLSYNEQFF. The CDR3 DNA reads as TGTGCCAGTACTTCGAAGGGACTATCCTACAATGAGCAGTTCTTC.

CDR3: CSARDRIGLAGEGSTDTQYF. Written as DNA, the CDR3 is TGCAGTGCTAGAGATAGGATCGGACTAGCGGGAGAGGGGAGCACAGATACGCAGTATTTT. J is TRBJ2-3 and V is TRBV20-1; TRBD2 matches 13 bases. The J segment lost 0 bases and the V segment lost 0 bases, leaving 12 bases of the junction unmatched. Per germline, CDR1 DFQATT and CDR2 SNEGSKA (reference sequence). The CDR3 covers 20 residues.

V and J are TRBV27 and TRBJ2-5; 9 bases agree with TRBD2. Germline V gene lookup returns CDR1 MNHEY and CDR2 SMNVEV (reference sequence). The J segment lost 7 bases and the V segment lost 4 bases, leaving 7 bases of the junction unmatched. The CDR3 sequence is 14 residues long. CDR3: CASSYAGGQVTQYF. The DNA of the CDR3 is TGTGCCAGCAGTTACGCGGGGGGGCAGGTGACCCAGTACTTC.

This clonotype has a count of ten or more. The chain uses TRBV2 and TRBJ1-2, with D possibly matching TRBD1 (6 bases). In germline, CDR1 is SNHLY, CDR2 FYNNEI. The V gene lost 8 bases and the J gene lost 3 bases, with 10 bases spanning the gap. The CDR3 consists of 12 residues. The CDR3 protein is CASVRTDYGYTF. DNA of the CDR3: TGTGCCAGCGTCAGGACAGACTATGGCTACACCTTC. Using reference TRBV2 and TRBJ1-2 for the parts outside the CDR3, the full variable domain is EPEVTQTPSHQVTQMGQEVILRCVPISNHLYFYWYRQILGQKVEFLVSFYNNEISEKSEIFDDQFSVERPDGSNFTLKIRSTKLEDSAMYFCASVRTDYGYTFGSGTRLTVV.

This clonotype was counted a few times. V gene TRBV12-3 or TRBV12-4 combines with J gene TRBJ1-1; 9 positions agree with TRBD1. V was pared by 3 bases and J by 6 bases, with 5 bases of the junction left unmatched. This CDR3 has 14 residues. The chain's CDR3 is CASSFQQGAAEAFF. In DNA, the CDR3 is TGTGCCAGCAGTTTCCAACAGGGGGCCGCTGAAGCTTTCTTT.

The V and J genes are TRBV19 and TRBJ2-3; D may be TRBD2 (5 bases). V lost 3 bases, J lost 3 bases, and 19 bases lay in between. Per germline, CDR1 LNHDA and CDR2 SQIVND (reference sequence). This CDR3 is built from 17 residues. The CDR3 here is CASSMERALAGTDTQYF. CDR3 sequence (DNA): TGTGCCAGTAGTATGGAGAGAGCGCTAGCAGGAACAGATACGCAGTATTTT.

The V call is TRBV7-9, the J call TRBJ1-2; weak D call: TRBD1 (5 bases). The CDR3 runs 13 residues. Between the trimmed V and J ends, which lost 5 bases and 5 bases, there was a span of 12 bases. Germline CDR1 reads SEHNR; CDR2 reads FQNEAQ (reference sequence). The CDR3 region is CASSRQPLYGYTF. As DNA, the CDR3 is TGTGCCAGCAGCAGACAGCCACTATATGGCTACACCTTC.